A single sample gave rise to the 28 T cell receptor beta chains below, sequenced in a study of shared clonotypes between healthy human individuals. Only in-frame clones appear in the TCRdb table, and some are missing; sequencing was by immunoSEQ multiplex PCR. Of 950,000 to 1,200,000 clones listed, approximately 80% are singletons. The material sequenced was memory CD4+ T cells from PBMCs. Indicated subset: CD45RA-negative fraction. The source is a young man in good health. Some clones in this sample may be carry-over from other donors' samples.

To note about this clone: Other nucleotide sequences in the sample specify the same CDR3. CDR3 nucleotide sequence: TGTGCCAGCAGTCCTAACTCCTATGGCTACACCTTC. It is translated as CASSPNSYGYTF. The chain employs TRBV28 and TRBJ1-2, with no clear D. This CDR3 is 12 amino acids long. Trimming took 5 bases from V and 4 from J, leaving 8 bases between them. CDR1 and CDR2 from the germline V gene are MDHEN and SYDVKM.

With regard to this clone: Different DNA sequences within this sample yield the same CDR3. CDR3 protein: CASSLSGTYNEQFF. CDR3 nucleotides: TGTGCCAGCAGTTTGAGCGGGACCTACAATGAGCAGTTCTTC. The chain joins TRBV28 to TRBJ2-1; 7 bases are a match to TRBD2. CDR3 length: 14 amino acids. Germline trimming cut 3 bases from V and 2 bases from J; bases unmatched to any gene: 1. CDR1 MDHEN and CDR2 SYDVKM come from the germline V gene.

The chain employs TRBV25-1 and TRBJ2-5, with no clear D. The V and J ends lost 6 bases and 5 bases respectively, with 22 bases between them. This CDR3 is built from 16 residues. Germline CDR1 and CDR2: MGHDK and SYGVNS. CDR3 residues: CASRGRGSHPQETQYF. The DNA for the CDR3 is TGTGCCAGCAGGGGCCGTGGTAGCCACCCCCAGGAGACCCAGTACTTC.

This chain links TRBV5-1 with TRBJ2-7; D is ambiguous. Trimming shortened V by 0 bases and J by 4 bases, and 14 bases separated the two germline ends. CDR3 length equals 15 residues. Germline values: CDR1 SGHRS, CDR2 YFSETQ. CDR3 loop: CASSLAPTQTYEQYF. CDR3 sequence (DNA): TGCGCCAGCAGCTTGGCGCCGACCCAGACTTACGAGCAGTACTTC.

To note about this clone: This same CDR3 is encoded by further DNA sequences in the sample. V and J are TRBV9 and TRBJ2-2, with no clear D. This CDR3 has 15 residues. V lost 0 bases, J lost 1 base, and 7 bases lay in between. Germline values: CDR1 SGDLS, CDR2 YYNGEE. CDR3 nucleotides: TGTGCCAGCAGCGTAGCTGGGAAGAACACCGGGGAGCTGTTTTTT. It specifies CASSVAGKNTGELFF.

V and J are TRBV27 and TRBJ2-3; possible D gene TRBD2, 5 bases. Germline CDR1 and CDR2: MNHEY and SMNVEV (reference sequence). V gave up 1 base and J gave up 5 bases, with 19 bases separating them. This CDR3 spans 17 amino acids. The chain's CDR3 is CASSLYPIPDSVDTQYF. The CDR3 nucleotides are TGTGCCAGCAGTTTATATCCGATCCCGGACTCGGTAGATACGCAGTATTTT.

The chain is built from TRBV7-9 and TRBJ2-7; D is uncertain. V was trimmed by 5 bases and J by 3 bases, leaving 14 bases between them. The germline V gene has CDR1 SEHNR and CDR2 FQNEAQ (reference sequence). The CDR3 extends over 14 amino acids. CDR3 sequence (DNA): TGTGCCAGCAGCCGACCCGGGCCGAGCTACGAGCAGTACTTC. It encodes CASSRPGPSYEQYF.

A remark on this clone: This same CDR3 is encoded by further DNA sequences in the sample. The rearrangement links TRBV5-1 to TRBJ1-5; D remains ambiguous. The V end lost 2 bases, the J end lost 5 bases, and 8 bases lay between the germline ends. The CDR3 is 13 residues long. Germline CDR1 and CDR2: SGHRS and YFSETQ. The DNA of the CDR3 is TGCGCCAGCAGCTTCCTTCCGGATCAGCCCCAGCATTTT. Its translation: CASSFLPDQPQHF.

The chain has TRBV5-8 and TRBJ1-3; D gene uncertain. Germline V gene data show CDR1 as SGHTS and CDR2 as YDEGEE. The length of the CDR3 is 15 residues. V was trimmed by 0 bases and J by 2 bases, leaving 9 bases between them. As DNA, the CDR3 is TGTGCCAGCAGCTTGGCCGGAGGTGCTGGAAACACCATATATTTT. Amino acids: CASSLAGGAGNTIYF.

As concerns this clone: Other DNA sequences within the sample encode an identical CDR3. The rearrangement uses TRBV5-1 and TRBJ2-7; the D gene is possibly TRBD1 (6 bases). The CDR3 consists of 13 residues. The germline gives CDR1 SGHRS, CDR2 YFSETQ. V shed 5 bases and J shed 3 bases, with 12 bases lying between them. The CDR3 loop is CASSLTGFYEQYF. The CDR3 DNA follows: TGCGCCAGCAGTTTGACAGGTTTCTACGAGCAGTACTTC.

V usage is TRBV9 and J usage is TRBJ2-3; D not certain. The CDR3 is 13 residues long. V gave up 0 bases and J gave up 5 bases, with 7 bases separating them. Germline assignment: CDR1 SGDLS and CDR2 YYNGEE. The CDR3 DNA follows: TGTGCCAGCAGCGTAGAAAAGGAAGATACGCAGTATTTT. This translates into CASSVEKEDTQYF.

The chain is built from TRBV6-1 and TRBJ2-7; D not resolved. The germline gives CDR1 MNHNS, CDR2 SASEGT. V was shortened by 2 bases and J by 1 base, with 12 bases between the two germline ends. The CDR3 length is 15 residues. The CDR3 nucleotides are TGTGCCAGCAGTGAACTGGCACGGAATTCCTACGAGCAGTACTTC. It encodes CASSELARNSYEQYF.

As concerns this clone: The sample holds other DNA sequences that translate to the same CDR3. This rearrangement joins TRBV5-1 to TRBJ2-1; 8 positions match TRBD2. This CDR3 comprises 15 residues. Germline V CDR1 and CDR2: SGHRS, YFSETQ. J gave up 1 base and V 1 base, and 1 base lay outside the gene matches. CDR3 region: CASSLIAGSYNEQFF. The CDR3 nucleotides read TGCGCCAGCAGCTTGATAGCGGGATCCTACAATGAGCAGTTCTTC.

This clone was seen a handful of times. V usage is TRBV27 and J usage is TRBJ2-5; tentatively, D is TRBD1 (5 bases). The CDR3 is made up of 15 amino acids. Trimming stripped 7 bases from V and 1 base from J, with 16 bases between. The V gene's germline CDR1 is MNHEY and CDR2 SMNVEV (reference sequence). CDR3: CASKFLGQGQETQYF. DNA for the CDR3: TGTGCCAGCAAATTCCTGGGGCAGGGCCAAGAGACCCAGTACTTC.

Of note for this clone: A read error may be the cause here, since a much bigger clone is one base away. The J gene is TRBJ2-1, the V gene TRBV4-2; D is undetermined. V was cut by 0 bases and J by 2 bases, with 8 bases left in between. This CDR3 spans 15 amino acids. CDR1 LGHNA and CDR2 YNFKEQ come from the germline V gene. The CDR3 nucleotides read TGTGCCAGCAGCCAAGAGGCGAGCCCCTACAATGAGCAGTTCTTC. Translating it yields CASSQEASPYNEQFF.

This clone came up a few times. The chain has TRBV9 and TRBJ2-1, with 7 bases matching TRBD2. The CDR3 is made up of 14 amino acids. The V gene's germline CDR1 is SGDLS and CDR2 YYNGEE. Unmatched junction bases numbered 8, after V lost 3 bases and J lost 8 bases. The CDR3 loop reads CASSAGGGFDEQFF. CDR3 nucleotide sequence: TGTGCCAGCAGCGCTGGGGGGGGATTCGATGAGCAGTTCTTC.

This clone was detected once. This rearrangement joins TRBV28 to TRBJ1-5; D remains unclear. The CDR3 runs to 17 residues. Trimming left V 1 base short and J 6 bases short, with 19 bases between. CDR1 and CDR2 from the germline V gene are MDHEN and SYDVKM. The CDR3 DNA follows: TGTGCCAGCAGTTTATCGGGCATTCTCTCTGGGATTCAGCCCCAGCATTTT. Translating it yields CASSLSGILSGIQPQHF.

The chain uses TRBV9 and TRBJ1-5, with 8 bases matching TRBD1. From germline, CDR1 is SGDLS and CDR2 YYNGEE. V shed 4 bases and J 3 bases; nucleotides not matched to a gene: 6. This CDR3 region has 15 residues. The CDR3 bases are TGTGCCAGCAGCTACAGGGGGGATGACAATCAGCCCCAGCATTTT. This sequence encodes CASSYRGDDNQPQHF.

The CDR3 DNA follows: TGCGCCAGCAGCTCACCGGGACAGGCACAAGAGACCCAGTACTTC. This translates into CASSSPGQAQETQYF. The rearrangement links TRBV5-1 to TRBJ2-5; 8 bases line up with TRBD1. This CDR3 has 15 amino acids. The trim removed 3 bases at V and 2 bases at J, leaving 6 bases unmatched. Germline CDR1 reads SGHRS; CDR2 reads YFSETQ. Full variable domain (rest looked up from reference TRBV5-1 and TRBJ2-5): KAGVTQTPRYLIKTRGQQVTLSCSPISGHRSVSWYQQTPGQGLQFLFEYFSETQRNKGNFPGRFSGRQFSNSRSEMNVSTLELGDSALYLCASSSPGQAQETQYFGPGTRLLVL.

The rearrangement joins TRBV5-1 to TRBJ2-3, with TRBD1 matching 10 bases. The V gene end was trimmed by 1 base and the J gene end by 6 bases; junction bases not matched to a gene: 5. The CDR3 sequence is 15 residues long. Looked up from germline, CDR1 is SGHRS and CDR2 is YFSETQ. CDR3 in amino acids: CASSLFGTGDDTQYF. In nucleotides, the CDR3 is TGCGCCAGCAGCTTGTTCGGGACAGGGGATGATACGCAGTATTTT.

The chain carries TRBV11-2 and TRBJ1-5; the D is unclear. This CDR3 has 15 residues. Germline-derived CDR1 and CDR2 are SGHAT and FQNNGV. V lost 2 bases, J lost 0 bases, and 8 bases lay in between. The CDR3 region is CASSLSDHSNQPQHF. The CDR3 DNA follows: TGTGCCAGCAGCTTATCGGACCATAGCAATCAGCCCCAGCATTTT.

CDR3 bases: TGTGCCTGGAGTTGGGGGTCGGCGGATGGCTACACCTTC. This translates into CAWSWGSADGYTF. The rearrangement joins TRBV30 to TRBJ1-2, with D possibly matching TRBD1 (5 bases). V lost 2 bases and J lost 6, with 13 bases in between. The CDR3 totals 13 residues. The V gene's germline CDR1 is GTSNPN and CDR2 SVGIG (reference sequence). Supplemented by reference TRBV30 and TRBJ1-2, the full variable domain reads SQTIHQWPATLVQPVGSPLSLECTVEGTSNPNLYWYRQAAGRGLQLLFYSVGIGQISSEVPQNLSASRPQDRQFILSSKKLLLSDSGFYLCAWSWGSADGYTFGSGTRLTVV.

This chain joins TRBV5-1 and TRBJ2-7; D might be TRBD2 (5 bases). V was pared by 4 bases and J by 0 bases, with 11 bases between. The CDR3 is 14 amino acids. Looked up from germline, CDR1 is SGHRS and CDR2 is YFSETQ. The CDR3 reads CASSQDLSSYEQYF. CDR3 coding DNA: TGCGCCAGCAGCCAGGACTTAAGCTCCTACGAGCAGTACTTC.

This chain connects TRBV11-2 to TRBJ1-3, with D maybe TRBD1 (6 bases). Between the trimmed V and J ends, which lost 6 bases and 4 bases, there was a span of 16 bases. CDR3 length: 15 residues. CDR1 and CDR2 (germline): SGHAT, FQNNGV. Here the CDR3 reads CASSSLGGHGNTIYF. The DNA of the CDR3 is TGTGCCAGCAGTTCCCTGGGGGGGCACGGAAACACCATATATTTT. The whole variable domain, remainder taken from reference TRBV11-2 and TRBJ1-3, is EAGVAQSPRYKIIEKRQSVAFWCNPISGHATLYWYQQILGQGPKLLIQFQNNGVVDDSQLPKDRFSAERLKGVDSTLKIQPAKLEDSAVYLCASSSLGGHGNTIYFGEGSWLTVV.

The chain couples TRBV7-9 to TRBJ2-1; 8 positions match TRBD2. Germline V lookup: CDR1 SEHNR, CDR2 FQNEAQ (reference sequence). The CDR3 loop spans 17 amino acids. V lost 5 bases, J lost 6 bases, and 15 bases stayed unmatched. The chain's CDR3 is CASSPSAGTSGGNEQFF. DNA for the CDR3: TGTGCCAGCAGCCCAAGCGCCGGGACTAGTGGGGGCAATGAGCAGTTCTTC.

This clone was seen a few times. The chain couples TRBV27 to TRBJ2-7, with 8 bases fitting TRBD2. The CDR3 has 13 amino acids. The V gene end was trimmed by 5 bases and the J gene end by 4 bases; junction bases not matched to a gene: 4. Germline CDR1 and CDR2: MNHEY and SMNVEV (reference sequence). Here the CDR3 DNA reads TGTGCCAGCAGTCGGGGGGGTGAATACGAGCAGTACTTC. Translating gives CASSRGGEYEQYF.

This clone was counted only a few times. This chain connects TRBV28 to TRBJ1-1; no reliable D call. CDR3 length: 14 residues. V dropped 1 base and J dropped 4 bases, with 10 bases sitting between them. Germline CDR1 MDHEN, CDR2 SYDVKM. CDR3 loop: CASSLSHGSTEAFF. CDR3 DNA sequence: TGTGCCAGCAGTTTATCACACGGGAGCACTGAAGCTTTCTTT.

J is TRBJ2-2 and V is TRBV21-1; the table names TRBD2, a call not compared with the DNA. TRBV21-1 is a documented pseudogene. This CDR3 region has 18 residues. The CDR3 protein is CASSNGAGYPEGTGELFF. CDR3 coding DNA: TGTGCCAGCAGCAATGGCGCTGGCTACCCAGAGGGCACCGGGGAGCTGTTTTTT.